This T cell receptor beta chain derives from a study of beta chain features in type 1 diabetes (dated by TCRdb to between 2017 and 2018). At the level of the whole study: Patients and healthy donors did not differ in mean age, gender distribution, total cell number or subset yield. A total of about 100,000,000 sorted cells were examined across all samples, and RNA yield correlated strongly with the number of cells per subset. The study compared TCRB repertoires of sorted circulating CD4+ T cell subsets between recently diagnosed type 1 diabetes patients and matched healthy donors. Whereas all 30 or so donors provided naive and central memory subsets, regulatory and stem cell-like memory subsets were isolated from just 8 patients and about 8 healthy donors. The full study reports these points: Only small numbers of individuals were included in the HLA sub-analyses, which left unresolved whether HLA type had any influence on TCRB rearrangement. A moderate but significant shortening of TCRB CDR3 length was observed in type 1 diabetes patients in all four CD4+ subsets. PCR might favor shorter templates, but patient and control samples were amplified and corrected together, so any skew would affect both groups equally. Naive, central memory and regulatory TCRB repertoires appeared to be more alike among patients than among healthy donors. Because cDNA rather than genomic DNA was sequenced, highly expressing activated cells could have been over-represented, although no difference in activation and CD3 levels was found between groups. Patients with type 1 diabetes made fewer insertions and deleted more nucleotides at VDJ recombination sites, implying thymic rearrangement abnormalities.

All of the isolated RNA was reverse transcribed with the High Capacity cDNA Reverse Transcription Kit, so expressed TCRB transcripts were sequenced. Deep immunoSEQ sequencing was applied to naive, central memory and regulatory T cell samples, giving an average of roughly 3.5 million total reads per sample. Sorted cells were lysed in RLT buffer and RNA was extracted with DNase-treated RNeasy Micro or Mini kits, depending on cell number. To prevent cross-contamination, each cell subset was processed individually, whereas patient and healthy donor samples were processed jointly. The immunoSEQ multiplex PCR was used to amplify TCRB sequences from cDNA, yielding 87-bp fragments that span the CDR3 region. The amplicons were sequenced using the Illumina HiSeq platform. The paper's processing steps were these. PCR bias was computationally corrected using synthetic template baselines, reads within Hamming distance 2 were collapsed, and singletons that could not be merged were discarded. Reads were aligned against IMGT so that V, D and J genes, CDR3 length and insertions or deletions at six rearrangement sites could be assigned. Within each subset, clonotype counts were normalized to the number of sorted cells before true diversity and Gini coefficients were calculated with the tcR R package. The overlap coefficient, calculated on TCRB nucleotide sequences, was used to quantify repertoire sharing. TCRdb took this table from immuneACCESS and kept in-frame rearrangements with V and J called. Such tables lack part of the clones; where checked against another copy, unresolved V genes explain under half of the gap, and the rest is unexplained. That table furnishes V, J and clone size, whereas the DNA furnished D and trimming. Present in this sample are about 220,000 clones, approximately 10% of which were seen just once. Jointly, the top ten make up 1% to 1.5% of the sample.

Each donor gave one peripheral blood draw, averaging roughly 100 mL, which was collected into heparinised tubes. A BD FACSAria II and a panel including CD45RO, CCR7, CD25, CD127, CD95 and CD27 were used to sort naive, central memory, regulatory and stem cell-like memory CD4+ T cells. A purity above 95% was achieved for all sorted populations. PBMCs were isolated right away by Lymphoprep density gradient centrifugation and were stained directly, without culture. So that batch effects would be minimized, each experiment stained and sorted samples in pairs, pairing one healthy donor with one patient. The CDR3, from cysteine to phenylalanine, totals 12 residues. Only CDR3 DNA is held: 36 bases, read in frame from base 1. CDR1 and CDR2, looked up from the germline V gene (reference sequence), are SEHNR and FQNEAQ. V was cut back by 3 bases and J by 1 base, leaving a gap of 2 bases between them. This clone was seen a few times. Its binding antigen is unknown. Per-base quality was not reported, and no clone a single base away is much larger than it.

Sequenced: central memory CD4+ T cells from blood. This sequence was found in a man in his late teens or twenties in good health. The rearrangement joined TRBV7-9 to TRBJ2-3; the D gene identity is not certain. The CDR3 amino acid sequence is: CASSFGTDTQYF. Read as DNA, the sequence is TGTGCCAGCAGCTTCGGCACAGATACGCAGTATTTT.